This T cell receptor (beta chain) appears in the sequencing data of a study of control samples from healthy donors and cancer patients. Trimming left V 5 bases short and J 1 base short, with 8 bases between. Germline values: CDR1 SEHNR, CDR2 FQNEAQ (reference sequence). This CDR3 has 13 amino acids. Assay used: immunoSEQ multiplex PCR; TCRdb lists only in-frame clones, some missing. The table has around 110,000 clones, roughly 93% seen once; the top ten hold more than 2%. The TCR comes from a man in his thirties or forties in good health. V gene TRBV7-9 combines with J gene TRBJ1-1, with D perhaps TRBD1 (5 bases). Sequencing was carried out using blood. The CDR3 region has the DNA TGTGCCAGCAGCAGGGGCCCGAACACTGAAGCTTTCTTT. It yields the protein CASSRGPNTEAFF.